This TCR beta chain was observed in a study of cytomegalovirus exposure and HLA in healthy donors. The V gene's germline CDR1 is KGHSH and CDR2 LQKENI. The V end lost 1 base, the J end lost 11 bases, and 12 bases lay between the germline ends. The CDR3 runs to 13 residues. Findings and caveats of the study: In the analysis, some V segments, TRBV6-2 and TRBV6-3 included, were excluded as indistinguishable. Previous analysis showed most TCR beta V segments were productive about 87% or about 30% of the time. Listed as cytomegalovirus-associated were 150 or so TCR beta chains.

Comments on this clone: The antigen is undetermined.

In the PCR, 60 Vbeta and 13 Jbeta primers were used. The protocol was immunoSEQ multiplex PCR, while the TCRdb copy is restricted to in-frame clones and leaves out a portion. Of roughly 190,000 clones listed, roughly four fifths are singletons. Nominal health characterized the donors when sampled, though unrecorded immune exposures were likely. This TCR came from a woman aged 25 to 39 in good health and CMV-seropositive. The sequencing input was PBMCs. V usage is TRBV18 and J usage is TRBJ2-1; a possible D gene is TRBD1 (5 bases). CDR3 loop: CASSPLGLDKQFF. As DNA, the CDR3 is TGTGCCAGCTCACCACTCGGTCTGGACAAGCAGTTCTTC.